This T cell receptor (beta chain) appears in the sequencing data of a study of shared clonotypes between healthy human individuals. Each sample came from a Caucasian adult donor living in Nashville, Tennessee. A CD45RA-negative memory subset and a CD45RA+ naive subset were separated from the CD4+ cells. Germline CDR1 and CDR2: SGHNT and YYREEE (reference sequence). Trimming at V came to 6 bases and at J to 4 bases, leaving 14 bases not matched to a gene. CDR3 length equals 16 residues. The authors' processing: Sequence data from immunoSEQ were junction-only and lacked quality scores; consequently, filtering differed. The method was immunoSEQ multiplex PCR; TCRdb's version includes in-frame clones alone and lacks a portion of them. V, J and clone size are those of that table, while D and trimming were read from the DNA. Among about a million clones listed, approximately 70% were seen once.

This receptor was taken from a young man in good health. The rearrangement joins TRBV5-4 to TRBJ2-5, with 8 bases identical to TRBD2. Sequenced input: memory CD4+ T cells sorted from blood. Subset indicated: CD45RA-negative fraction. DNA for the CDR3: TGTGCCAGCACCCAGGGCGGGGGGCGCTCCCTAGAGACCCAGTACTTC. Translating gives CASTQGGGRSLETQYF. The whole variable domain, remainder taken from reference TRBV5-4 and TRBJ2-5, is ETGVTQSPTHLIKTRGQQVTLRCSSQSGHNTVSWYQQALGQGPQFIFQYYREEENGRGNFPPRFSGLQFPNYSSELNVNALELDDSALYLCASTQGGGRSLETQYFGPGTRLLVL.